This TCR beta chain was documented in a study of CD8+CD57+ T cells in acquired aplastic anemia. Before being chosen for sequencing, patients had shown CD8+CD57+ cell expansion by flow cytometry. This CDR3 is 12 amino acids long. Trimming at V came to 5 bases and at J to 10 bases, leaving 4 bases not matched to a gene. Per the germline V gene, CDR1 is SGHTA and CDR2 is FQGTGA. CDR3 and TCR beta VDJ profiling relied on genomic DNA as the template. MiXCR, applied by TCRdb to the reads, yields one record per CDR3 protein. The sample yields around 200,000 distinct CDR3 sequences, under 55% seen once. The chain carries TRBV7-3 and TRBJ1-2; 10 nucleotides agree with TRBD1. Material: sorted CD4+, CD8+, or CD8+CD57+ T cells (not recorded which) from PBMCs. This TCR was recovered from a human donor with aplastic anemia. CDR3: CASSPGTGDYTF. The CDR3 DNA sequence: TGTGCCAGCAGCCCCGGGACAGGGGACTACACCTTC.